A single sample gave rise to the 28 T cell receptor beta chains below, sequenced in a study of a mutant IDH1 vaccine in newly diagnosed glioma. Documented time point: week 35, safety follow-up. Each dose delivered 300 ug of mutant IDH1 20-mer peptide subcutaneously with imiquimod. Method: immunoSEQ multiplex PCR; TCRdb's copy keeps in-frame clones and lacks some. This sample carries some 33,000 clones, approximately 80% of them seen once, and the ten largest clones take 15%. No antigen has been identified for these receptors. The source material was PBMCs, sampled from a glioma patient whose treatment included an IDH1 peptide vaccine. These receptors were collected from a man younger than 45 with glioma.

The genes are TRBV2 and TRBJ2-7; 10 nucleotides line up with TRBD1. The junction had 4 bases not matched to a gene; V was cut back by 8 bases and J by 6 bases. Germline V gives CDR1 SNHLY, CDR2 FYNNEI. This CDR3 spans 12 amino acids. The CDR3 sequence is CASGRQGAEQYF. For the CDR3, the DNA is TGTGCCAGCGGCCGACAGGGGGCCGAGCAGTACTTC.

V is TRBV4-2 and J is TRBJ2-7; maybe TRBD2 (6 bases). Trimming left V 5 bases short and J 3 bases short, with 17 bases between. The germline gives CDR1 LGHNA, CDR2 YNFKEQ. The CDR3 totals 15 residues. This CDR3 reads CASSGGDVHLYEQYF. In DNA, the CDR3 is TGTGCCAGCAGCGGAGGGGACGTCCATCTCTACGAGCAGTACTTC.

V usage is TRBV5-1 and J usage is TRBJ2-4; 9 positions match TRBD2. Germline CDR1 SGHRS, CDR2 YFSETQ. J gave up 5 bases and V 4 bases, and 10 bases lay outside the gene matches. CDR3 size: 16 residues. CDR3: CASSPVAGGPENIQYF. For the CDR3, the DNA is TGCGCCAGCAGCCCGGTCGCGGGAGGGCCCGAAAACATTCAGTACTTC.

The chain combines TRBV4-1 with TRBJ1-2; D is unclear. This CDR3 comprises 13 residues. Per germline, CDR1 MGHRA and CDR2 YSYEKL. V dropped 3 bases and J dropped 12 bases, with 17 bases sitting between them. The CDR3: CASSQLSSERNTF. The CDR3 DNA sequence: TGCGCCAGCAGCCAGCTCAGCTCCGAGAGGAACACCTTC.

The V call is TRBV30, the J call TRBJ2-5; the D is unclear. CDR1 is GTSNPN and CDR2 is SVGIG in the germline V gene (reference sequence). V was cut by 1 base and J by 2 bases, with 11 bases left in between. The length of the CDR3 is 14 residues. The CDR3 nucleotides read TGTGCCTGGAGTGCGAAAAGTATTCAAGAGACCCAGTACTTC. It is translated as CAWSAKSIQETQYF. Using reference TRBV30 and TRBJ2-5 for the parts outside the CDR3, the full variable domain is SQTIHQWPATLVQPVGSPLSLECTVEGTSNPNLYWYRQAAGRGLQLLFYSVGIGQISSEVPQNLSASRPQDRQFILSSKKLLLSDSGFYLCAWSAKSIQETQYFGPGTRLLVL.

The CDR3 here is CASSETSASTDTQYF. Here the CDR3 DNA reads TGTGCCAGCAGTGAAACTAGCGCCAGCACAGATACGCAGTATTTT. V is TRBV6-1 and J is TRBJ2-3; 7 bases map to TRBD2. Germline loops: CDR1 MNHNS, CDR2 SASEGT. This CDR3 has 15 residues. Germline trimming cut 2 bases from V and 0 bases from J; bases unmatched to any gene: 2.

The V and J genes are TRBV19 and TRBJ2-3, with 8 bases aligning to TRBD2. Germline V gene sequence: CDR1 LNHDA, CDR2 SQIVND (reference sequence). The CDR3 totals 14 residues. Trimming cost V 3 bases and J 7 bases; bases outside gene matches: 6. CDR3 protein: CASSMAGGKNTQYF. The CDR3, as DNA: TGTGCCAGTAGTATGGCGGGAGGAAAAAATACGCAGTATTTT.

V usage is TRBV4-1 and J usage is TRBJ2-2, with D perhaps matching TRBD2 (5 bases). The CDR3 runs 18 residues. V was clipped by 2 bases and J by 5 bases, with 21 bases between them. CDR1 MGHRA and CDR2 YSYEKL come from the germline V gene. The CDR3 sequence is CASSQREGSPSETGELFF. The CDR3 DNA follows: TGCGCCAGCAGCCAACGGGAAGGGAGCCCCTCGGAGACCGGGGAGCTGTTTTTT.

The DNA for the CDR3 is TGTGCCAGTAGTATAAGGAGAGAAAACACTGAAGCTTTCTTT. It is translated as CASSIRRENTEAFF. The genes are TRBV19 and TRBJ1-1; D remains ambiguous. Germline loops: CDR1 LNHDA, CDR2 SQIVND (reference sequence). This CDR3 spans 14 amino acids. V lost 2 bases and J lost 2, with 9 bases in between.

This clone was observed a few times. The V and J genes are TRBV5-1 and TRBJ1-1; no reliable D call. The CDR3 is 12 residues long. Germline CDR1 SGHRS, CDR2 YFSETQ. V lost 1 base and J 4 bases, leaving 5 bases between the germline ends. CDR3 nucleotides: TGCGCCAGCAGCTTGATTGGCACTGAAGCTTTCTTT. This gives the protein CASSLIGTEAFF.

The chain recombines TRBV9 with TRBJ2-7, with a possible D match to TRBD2 (5 bases). Per the germline V gene, CDR1 is SGDLS and CDR2 is YYNGEE. The CDR3 has 14 amino acids. V gave up 4 bases and J gave up 7 bases, with 18 bases separating them. CDR3 amino acids: CASSSPFEGKEQYF. The CDR3 coding sequence is TGTGCCAGCAGCTCTCCCTTTGAGGGCAAGGAGCAGTACTTC.

The chain links TRBV6-5 to TRBJ2-7; weak D call: TRBD2 (6 bases). The germline CDR1 and CDR2 sequences are MNHEY and SVGAGI. Trimming pared 2 bases from V and 3 bases from J, leaving 14 bases between. The CDR3 runs to 15 residues. In DNA, the CDR3 is TGTGCCAGCAGTTACGGAGGGCTCGGGCTCTACGAGCAGTACTTC. Translating gives CASSYGGLGLYEQYF.

The chain combines TRBV27 with TRBJ2-7; tentative D call: TRBD1 (5 bases). Deletions cut 5 bases from V and 3 bases from J, with 11 bases between. In germline, CDR1 is MNHEY, CDR2 SMNVEV (reference sequence). The length of the CDR3 is 13 residues. CDR3 DNA: TGTGCCAGCAGTGTAGGTGACAGCTACGAGCAGTACTTC. Amino acid sequence: CASSVGDSYEQYF.

The V call is TRBV30, the J call TRBJ1-2; D unresolved. CDR1 GTSNPN and CDR2 SVGIG come from the germline V gene (reference sequence). This CDR3 is 13 amino acids long. Between the trimmed V and J ends, which lost 0 bases and 1 base, there was a span of 6 bases. This CDR3 is CAWSVQLNYGYTF. The CDR3, as DNA: TGTGCCTGGAGTGTACAGCTTAACTATGGCTACACCTTC.

The rearrangement joins TRBV9 to TRBJ2-7; the D call may be TRBD1 or TRBD2 (6 bases each). CDR1 SGDLS and CDR2 YYNGEE come from the germline V gene. This CDR3 spans 15 amino acids. Trimming removed 0 bases at V and 0 bases at J, with 10 bases between. The DNA for the CDR3 is TGTGCCAGCAGCGTAGACTCGGGGGCCTCCTACGAGCAGTACTTC. Amino acids: CASSVDSGASYEQYF.

This clone occurred once. CDR3 nucleotides: TGTGCCAGCAGCACTAGGAGCGGGAGCCCCTACAATGAGCAGTTCTTC. It translates to CASSTRSGSPYNEQFF. The chain recombines TRBV5-4 with TRBJ2-1; the match to TRBD2 covers 8 bases. CDR1 is SGHNT, CDR2 YYREEE, per germline (reference sequence). V lost 4 bases to trimming and J lost 2 bases; unmatched junction nucleotides: 8. The CDR3 covers 16 residues.

The chain links TRBV14 to TRBJ2-7; D may be TRBD1 (6 bases). Trimming removed 1 base from V and 2 bases from J, with 12 bases in between. There are 15 residues in the CDR3. Germline assignment: CDR1 SGHDN and CDR2 FVKESK. CDR3 bases: TGTGCCAGCAGCCAAGGGGCAGGGGCCCCCTACGAGCAGTACTTC. It yields the protein CASSQGAGAPYEQYF.

This sequence joins TRBV7-9 and TRBJ1-5, with 8 bases that match TRBD1. The CDR3 has 14 residues. With 5 bases clipped from V and 1 base from J, the junction kept 1 base outside the gene matches. CDR1 and CDR2 (germline): SEHNR, FQNEAQ (reference sequence). The CDR3 loop reads CASSRTGSNQPQHF. CDR3 coding DNA: TGTGCCAGCAGCCGGACAGGGAGCAATCAGCCCCAGCATTTT.

The chain couples TRBV5-1 to TRBJ2-2; 16 bases align to TRBD2. With V trimmed by 3 bases and J by 3 bases, 8 bases remained unmatched. Germline assignment: CDR1 SGHRS and CDR2 YFSETQ. CDR3 length: 19 residues. The CDR3 bases are TGCGCCAGCAGCTCGGGACTAGCGGGAGGGCCCAAGGACACCGGGGAGCTGTTTTTT. Translating gives CASSSGLAGGPKDTGELFF.

The V and J genes are TRBV11-2 and TRBJ2-7; 12 nucleotides agree with TRBD2. The germline CDR1 and CDR2 sequences are SGHAT and FQNNGV. CDR3 length: 15 amino acids. Trimming at V came to 6 bases and at J to 3 bases, leaving 6 bases not matched to a gene. The CDR3 sequence is CASRMTSGSIYEQYF. For the CDR3, the DNA is TGTGCCAGCAGGATGACTAGCGGGAGTATCTACGAGCAGTACTTC.

This clone was recorded a few times. The gene calls are TRBV25-1 and TRBJ1-1, with D unresolved. The CDR3 contains 15 residues. In germline, CDR1 is MGHDK, CDR2 SYGVNS. Trimming pared 8 bases from V and 5 bases from J, leaving 21 bases between. This CDR3 reads CASQNAGLHGTEAFF. The DNA of the CDR3 is TGTGCCAGCCAAAACGCAGGTTTGCATGGTACTGAAGCTTTCTTT.

The CDR3 is CASRKWDTEAFF. The CDR3 bases are TGTGCCAGCAGAAAGTGGGACACTGAAGCTTTCTTT. The chain couples TRBV7-9 to TRBJ1-1; no reliable D call. This CDR3 is 12 amino acids long. CDR1 is SEHNR and CDR2 is FQNEAQ in the germline V gene (reference sequence). Trimming took off 6 bases at V and 3 bases at J, with 8 bases between the two ends.

V and J are TRBV7-2 and TRBJ2-1; 9 bases are a match to TRBD2. V trimming: 4 bases; J trimming: 6 bases; junction bases outside the gene matches: 13. The CDR3 extends over 17 amino acids. CDR1 SGHTA and CDR2 FQGNSA come from the germline V gene. CDR3 in amino acids: CASSSPRAGGPGNEQFF. The DNA for the CDR3 is TGTGCCAGCAGCTCCCCCAGGGCGGGAGGGCCAGGCAATGAGCAGTTCTTC.

J is TRBJ2-1 and V is TRBV14; TRBD1 might be the D (6 bases). Germline V gene sequence: CDR1 SGHDN, CDR2 FVKESK. The CDR3 has 15 residues. V gave up 5 bases and J gave up 2 bases, with 13 bases separating them. The CDR3: CASSSGVAPYNEQFF. As DNA, the CDR3 is TGTGCCAGCAGCTCAGGGGTAGCGCCCTACAATGAGCAGTTCTTC.

Note on this clone: A single base is all that separates this from a far larger clone, so a read error is likely. In the same sample, other DNA sequences code for this CDR3. The V call is TRBV30, the J call TRBJ1-1; D unresolved. V lost 8 bases to trimming and J lost 6 bases, with 13 bases between them. The CDR3 runs 11 residues. Germline V CDR1 and CDR2: GTSNPN, SVGIG (reference sequence). The CDR3 DNA follows: TGTGCCAGCAGTTACTCTTCTGAAGCTTTCTTT. Residues: CASSYSSEAFF.

The chain employs TRBV29-1 and TRBJ1-2; 7 nucleotides align to TRBD1. The CDR3 totals 15 residues. The junction had 7 bases not matched to a gene; V was cut back by 3 bases and J by 0 bases. CDR1 SQVTM and CDR2 ANQGSEA come from the germline V gene. CDR3 coding DNA: TGCAGCGTTGATGGGCGACAGGGCCCTAACTATGGCTACACCTTC. This translates into CSVDGRQGPNYGYTF.

There are a few counts of this clone. The chain combines TRBV30 with TRBJ1-1; 8 nucleotides line up with TRBD1. Germline loops: CDR1 GTSNPN, CDR2 SVGIG (reference sequence). The CDR3 covers 12 residues. V was pared by 5 bases and J by 3 bases, with 2 bases of the junction left unmatched. The chain's CDR3 is CAWDRGDTEAFF. CDR3 DNA: TGTGCCTGGGACAGGGGAGACACTGAAGCTTTCTTT.

The chain has TRBV5-8 and TRBJ2-7; D is unclear. The ends were cut back, 4 bases at V and 3 bases at J, with 5 bases in the middle. The CDR3 covers 11 residues. Germline assignment: CDR1 SGHTS and CDR2 YDEGEE. CDR3 loop: CASSEFYEQYF. CDR3 nucleotides: TGTGCCAGCAGCGAATTCTACGAGCAGTACTTC. The full variable domain, in which reference TRBV5-8 and TRBJ2-7 provide the parts outside the CDR3, is EAGVTQSPTHLIKTRGQQATLRCSPISGHTSVYWYQQALGLGLQFLLWYDEGEERNRGNFPPRFSGRQFPNYSSELNVNALELEDSALYLCASSEFYEQYFGPGTRLTVT.